This T cell receptor (beta chain) appears in the sequencing data of a study of CDR3 diversity in severe acne. TCRdb used MiXCR to reprocess the PCR reads, holding one entry per CDR3 protein. The sample contains 65,000 to 95,000 distinct CDR3 sequences, around 49% of which appear only once. The specimen was blood. The sequence derives from a male donor in good health, without acne.

The CDR3 DNA reads as TGTGCCAACGGACTAGCGGGAGGTTCCTACGAGCAGTACTTC. This gives the protein CANGLAGGSYEQYF. The chain carries TRBV6-5 and TRBJ2-7; 14 nucleotides line up with TRBD2. Germline V gene sequence: CDR1 MNHEY, CDR2 SVGAGI. V dropped 10 bases and J dropped 1; count of bases not matched to a gene: 3. CDR3 size: 14 residues.